The T cell receptor (beta chain) under discussion was sequenced for a study of CXCR3-negative and CXCR3-positive naive CD8 T cells. Per the germline V gene, CDR1 is SGHVS and CDR2 is FQNEAQ. The CDR3 is made up of 17 amino acids. UMI-labeled 5' RACE TRB cDNA libraries were prepared from the cells. TCRdb reprocessed the 5' RACE reads, with one entry per CDR3 protein and no DNA. The sample's table shows 75,000 or so distinct CDR3 sequences. Sample: naive CXCR3- CD8+ T cells from blood. Regarding subset: CD45RO-CCR7+CD27+CD95- naive CD8+ T cells lacking CXCR3 (TNR3-). V gene TRBV7-8 combines with J gene TRBJ2-5; there is no DNA to check the TCRdb D call of TRBD2. This TCR was sampled from a human donor in good health. Some clones in this sample may be carry-over from other donors' samples. CDR3 amino acids: CASSPIVRGAWVETQYF.